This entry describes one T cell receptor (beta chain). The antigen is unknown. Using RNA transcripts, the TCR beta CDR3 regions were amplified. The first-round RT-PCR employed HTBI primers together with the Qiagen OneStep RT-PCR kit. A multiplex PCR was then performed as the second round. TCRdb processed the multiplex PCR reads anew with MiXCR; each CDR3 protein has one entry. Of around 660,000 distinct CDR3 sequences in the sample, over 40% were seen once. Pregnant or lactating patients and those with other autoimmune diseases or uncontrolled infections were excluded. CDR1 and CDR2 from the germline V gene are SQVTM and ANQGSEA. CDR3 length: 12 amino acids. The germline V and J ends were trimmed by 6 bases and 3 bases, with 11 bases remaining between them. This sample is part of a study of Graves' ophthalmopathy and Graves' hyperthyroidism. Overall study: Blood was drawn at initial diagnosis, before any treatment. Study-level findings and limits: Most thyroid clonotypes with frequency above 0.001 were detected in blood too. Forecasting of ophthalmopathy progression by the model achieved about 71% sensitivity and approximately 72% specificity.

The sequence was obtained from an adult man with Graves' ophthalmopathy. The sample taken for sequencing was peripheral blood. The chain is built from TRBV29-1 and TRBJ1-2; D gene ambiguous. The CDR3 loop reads CSVEHRDYGYTF. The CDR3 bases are TGCAGCGTAGAACATCGAGACTATGGCTACACCTTC.